This record concerns one T cell receptor beta chain sequence. This table comes from immunoSEQ multiplex PCR, and its TCRdb copy is limited to in-frame clones, with some not included. The sample lists some 210,000 clones, 92% occurring once. Trimming cost V 5 bases and J 0 bases; bases outside gene matches: 3. Germline V gives CDR1 SGHRS, CDR2 YFSETQ. This CDR3 has 14 residues. The data stem from a study of blood T cell repertoires in COVID-19. At the level of the study: Material from acute and convalescent COVID-19 was sourced from the United States, Italy and Spain. T cells, B-cell-depleted T cells, or PBMCs provided the cDNA or gDNA that served as material.

The sequenced sample consisted of peripheral blood. The clonotype was recovered from a man younger than 45 with acute or convalescent COVID-19. The gene calls are TRBV5-1 and TRBJ2-7, with TRBD1 identical over 9 bases. The CDR3: CASSGTGSSYEQYF. For the CDR3, the DNA is TGCGCCAGCAGTGGGACAGGGAGCTCCTACGAGCAGTACTTC.